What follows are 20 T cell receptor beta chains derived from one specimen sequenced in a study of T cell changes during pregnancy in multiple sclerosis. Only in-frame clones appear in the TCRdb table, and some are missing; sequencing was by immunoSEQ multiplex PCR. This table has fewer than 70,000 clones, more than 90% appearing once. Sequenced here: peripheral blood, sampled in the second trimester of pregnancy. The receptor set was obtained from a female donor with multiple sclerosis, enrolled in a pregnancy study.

This CDR3 reads CASSSQNRITDTQYF. The CDR3 coding sequence is TGTGCCAGCAGCTCGCAGAACAGGATCACAGATACGCAGTATTTT. V gene TRBV7-2 combines with J gene TRBJ2-3; TRBD1 might be the D (5 bases). The ends were cut back, 4 bases at V and 2 bases at J, with 13 bases in the middle. CDR3 length equals 15 residues. Germline CDR1 is SGHTA and CDR2 is FQGNSA.

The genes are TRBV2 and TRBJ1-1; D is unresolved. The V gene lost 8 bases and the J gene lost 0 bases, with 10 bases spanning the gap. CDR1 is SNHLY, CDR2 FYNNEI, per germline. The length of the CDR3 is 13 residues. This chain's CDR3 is CASSRGLNTEAFF. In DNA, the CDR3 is TGTGCCAGCTCACGGGGATTGAACACTGAAGCTTTCTTT.

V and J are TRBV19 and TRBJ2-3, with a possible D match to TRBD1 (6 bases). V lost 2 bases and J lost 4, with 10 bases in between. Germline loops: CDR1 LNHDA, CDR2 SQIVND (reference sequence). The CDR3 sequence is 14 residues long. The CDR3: CASSITGSPDTQYF. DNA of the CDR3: TGTGCCAGTAGTATAACAGGGAGTCCAGATACGCAGTATTTT.

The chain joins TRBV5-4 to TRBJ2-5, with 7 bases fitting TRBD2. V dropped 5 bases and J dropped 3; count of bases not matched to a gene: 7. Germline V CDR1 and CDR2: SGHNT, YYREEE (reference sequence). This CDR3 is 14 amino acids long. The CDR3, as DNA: TGTGCCAGCAGTGGGAGTGCGGGAGAAGAGACCCAGTACTTC. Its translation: CASSGSAGEETQYF.

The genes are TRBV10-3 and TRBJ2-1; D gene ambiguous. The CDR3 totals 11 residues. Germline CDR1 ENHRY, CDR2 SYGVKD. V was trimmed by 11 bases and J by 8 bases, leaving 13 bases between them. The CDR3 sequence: CAAEDSHEQFF. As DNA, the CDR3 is TGTGCCGCAGAGGATAGCCATGAGCAGTTCTTC.

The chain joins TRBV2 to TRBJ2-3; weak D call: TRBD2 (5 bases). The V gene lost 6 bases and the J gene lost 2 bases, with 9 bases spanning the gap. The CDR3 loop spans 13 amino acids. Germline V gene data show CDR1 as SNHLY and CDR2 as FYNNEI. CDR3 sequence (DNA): TGTGCCAGCAGCCTCGGGAACACAGATACGCAGTATTTT. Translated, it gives CASSLGNTDTQYF.

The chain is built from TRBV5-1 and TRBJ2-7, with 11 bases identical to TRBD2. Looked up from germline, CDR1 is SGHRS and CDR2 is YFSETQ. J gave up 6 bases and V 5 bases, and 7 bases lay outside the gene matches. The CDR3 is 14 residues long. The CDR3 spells CASSLAGGPSEQYF. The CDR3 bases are TGCGCCAGCAGTTTAGCGGGAGGGCCGAGCGAGCAGTACTTC. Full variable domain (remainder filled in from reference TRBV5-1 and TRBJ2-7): KAGVTQTPRYLIKTRGQQVTLSCSPISGHRSVSWYQQTPGQGLQFLFEYFSETQRNKGNFPGRFSGRQFSNSRSEMNVSTLELGDSALYLCASSLAGGPSEQYFGPGTRLTVT.

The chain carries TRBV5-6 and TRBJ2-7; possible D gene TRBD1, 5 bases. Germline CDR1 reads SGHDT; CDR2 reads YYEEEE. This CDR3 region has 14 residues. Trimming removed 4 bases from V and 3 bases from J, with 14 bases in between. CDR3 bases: TGTGCCAGCAGCCTCAGGGTGACCGGCTACGAGCAGTACTTC. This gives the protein CASSLRVTGYEQYF.

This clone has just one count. The CDR3 nucleotides read TGTGCCAGCAGCTGGGGGGGGCCCACTGAAGCTTTCTTT. It specifies CASSWGGPTEAFF. The chain joins TRBV13 to TRBJ1-1, with D perhaps matching TRBD1 (6 bases). The CDR3 extends over 13 amino acids. Trimming removed 4 bases from V and 4 bases from J, with 10 bases in between. Per the germline V gene, CDR1 is PRHDT and CDR2 is FYEKMQ (reference sequence).

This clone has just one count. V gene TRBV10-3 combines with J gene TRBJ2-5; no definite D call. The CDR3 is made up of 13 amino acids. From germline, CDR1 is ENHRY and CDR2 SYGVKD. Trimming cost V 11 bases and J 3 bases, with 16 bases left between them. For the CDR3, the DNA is TGTGCCGTCTCAAGACTCCTAAAAGAGACCCAGTACTTC. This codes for CAVSRLLKETQYF.

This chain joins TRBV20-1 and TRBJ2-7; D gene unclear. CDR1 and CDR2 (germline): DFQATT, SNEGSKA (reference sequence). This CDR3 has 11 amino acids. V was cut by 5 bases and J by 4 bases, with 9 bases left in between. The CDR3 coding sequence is TGCAGTGCTGCGCTCGAATACGAGCAGTACTTC. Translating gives CSAALEYEQYF.

In DNA, the CDR3 is TGCGCCAGCAGCTCAGCGGGAGACACCGGGGAGCTGTTTTTT. Encoded protein: CASSSAGDTGELFF. The genes are TRBV5-1 and TRBJ2-2; 8 bases map to TRBD2. Germline lookup yields CDR1 SGHRS and CDR2 YFSETQ. Trimming took 3 bases from V and 3 from J; bases not matched to a gene: 1. The CDR3 spans 14 residues.

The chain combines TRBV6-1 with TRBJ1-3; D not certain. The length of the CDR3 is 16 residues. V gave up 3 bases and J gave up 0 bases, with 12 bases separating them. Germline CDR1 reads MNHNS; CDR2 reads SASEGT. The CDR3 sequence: CASSDEAPTSGNTIYF. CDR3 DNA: TGTGCCAGCAGTGATGAAGCCCCCACCTCTGGAAACACCATATATTTT.

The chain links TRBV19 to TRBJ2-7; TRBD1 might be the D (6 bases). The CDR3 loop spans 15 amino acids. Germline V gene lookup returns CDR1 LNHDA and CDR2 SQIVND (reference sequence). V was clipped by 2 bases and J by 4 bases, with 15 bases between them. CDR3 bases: TGTGCCAGTAGTATAAGGCAGGGGAAAGGATACGAGCAGTACTTC. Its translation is CASSIRQGKGYEQYF.

Here the CDR3 DNA reads TGTGCCAGCAGCTTAAGCGGAGATCAGCCCCAGCATTTT. Its protein is CASSLSGDQPQHF. This chain joins TRBV7-9 and TRBJ1-5; D not certain. V lost 2 bases and J lost 5, with 7 bases in between. Germline values: CDR1 SEHNR, CDR2 FQNEAQ (reference sequence). CDR3 length: 13 residues.

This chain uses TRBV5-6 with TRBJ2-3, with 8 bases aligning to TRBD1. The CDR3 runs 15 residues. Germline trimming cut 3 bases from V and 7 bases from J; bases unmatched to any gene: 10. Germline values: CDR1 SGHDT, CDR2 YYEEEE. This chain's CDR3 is CASSSRRDRLYTQYF. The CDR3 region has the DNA TGTGCCAGCAGCTCGCGCCGGGACAGGTTGTATACGCAGTATTTT.

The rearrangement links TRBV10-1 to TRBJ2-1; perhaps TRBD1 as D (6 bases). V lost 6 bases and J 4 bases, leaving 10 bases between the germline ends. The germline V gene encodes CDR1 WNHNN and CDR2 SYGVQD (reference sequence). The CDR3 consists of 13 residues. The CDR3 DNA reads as TGCGCCAGCAGCCCGGGACAATACAATGAGCAGTTCTTC. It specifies CASSPGQYNEQFF.

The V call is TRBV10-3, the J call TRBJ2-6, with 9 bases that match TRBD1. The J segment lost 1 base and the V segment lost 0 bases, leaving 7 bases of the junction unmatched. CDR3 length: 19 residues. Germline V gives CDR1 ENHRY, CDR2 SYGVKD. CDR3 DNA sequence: TGTGCCATCAGTGAGTCGTGGGGACAGGGCAGTTCTGGGGCCAACGTCCTGACTTTC. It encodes CAISESWGQGSSGANVLTF.

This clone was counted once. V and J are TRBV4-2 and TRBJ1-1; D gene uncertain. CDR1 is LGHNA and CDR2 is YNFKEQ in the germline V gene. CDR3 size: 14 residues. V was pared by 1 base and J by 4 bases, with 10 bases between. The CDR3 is CASSQVRGSTEAFF. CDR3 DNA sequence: TGTGCCAGCAGCCAAGTTCGCGGGAGCACTGAAGCTTTCTTT.

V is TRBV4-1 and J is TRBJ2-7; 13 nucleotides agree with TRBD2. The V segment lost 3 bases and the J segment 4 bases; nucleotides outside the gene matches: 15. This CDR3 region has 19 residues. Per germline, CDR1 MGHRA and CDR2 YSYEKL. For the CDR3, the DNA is TGCGCCAGCAGCCAGATGGGACTAGCGGGACCCAACCAACGATACGAGCAGTACTTC. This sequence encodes CASSQMGLAGPNQRYEQYF.